The source of this TCR beta chain is a study of blood T cell repertoires in COVID-19. The CDR3 runs 15 residues. Germline trimming cut 2 bases from V and 6 bases from J; bases unmatched to any gene: 2. CDR1 is WNHNN and CDR2 is SYGVQD in the germline V gene (reference sequence). Assay: immunoSEQ multiplex PCR; the TCRdb copy retains only in-frame clones and omits some. This table has about 88,000 clones, approximately 87% appearing once. Material for sequencing was peripheral blood. The chain employs TRBV10-1 and TRBJ2-1; 12 positions match TRBD2. The sequence was collected from a woman between 65 and 79 years old with acute or convalescent COVID-19. The CDR3 protein is CASSETSGRPNEQFF. The DNA for the CDR3 is TGCGCCAGCAGTGAGACTAGCGGGAGGCCCAATGAGCAGTTCTTC.